This T cell receptor beta chain was retrieved from a study of shared clonotypes between healthy human individuals. Findings and caveats of the study: Non-shared clonotypes had lower generation probabilities than those shared by all four donors.

Sorted-subset replicate PCRs used around 220 ng DNA, approximately 33,000 T cell genomes. Sequencing used immunoSEQ multiplex PCR; TCRdb keeps in-frame clones, though not all of them. The sample lists some 2,400,000 clones, approximately 95% occurring once. Comment on this clone: The antigen is undetermined.

Donors comprised only Caucasian adults living in Nashville, Tennessee. CDR1 and CDR2 (germline): SGHNT, YYREEE (reference sequence). V was cut by 3 bases and J by 0 bases, with 7 bases left in between. The length of the CDR3 is 15 residues. The material sequenced was naive CD4+ T cells sorted from blood. Stated subset: CD45RA+ positively selected. The clonotype was recovered from a man between 18 and 35 years old in good health. The chain combines TRBV5-4 with TRBJ2-6; D uncertain. The DNA of the CDR3 is TGTGCCAGCAGCTCGAAAGACTCTGGGGCCAACGTCCTGACTTTC. This sequence encodes CASSSKDSGANVLTF.